The clone carrying this T cell receptor beta chain was detected many times. Its antigen remains unidentified. The sample comes from a study of early T cells in non-severe SARS-CoV-2 infection. Whole-study context: Unsorted whole blood bulk RNA was sequenced, with unpaired chains. Whole-study findings and limits: Clonotype matching in VDJdb favored anti-spike CD8 responses and did not capture private and CD4 specificities.

Between the trimmed V and J ends, which lost 4 bases and 3 bases, there was a span of 13 bases. Germline CDR1 reads GTSNPN; CDR2 reads SVGIG (reference sequence). The CDR3 is 13 residues long. Unique molecular identifiers were affixed to single, distinct cDNA molecules. Via MiXCR, TCRdb re-called the 5' RACE reads, giving one row per CDR3 protein. The data show tens of thousands of distinct CDR3 sequences, with about 6% seen just once and approximately 7.5% held by the top ten. The sequence was collected from an adult who was a healthcare worker with PCR-confirmed SARS-CoV-2 infection or an uninfected control (not recorded which). The material sequenced was whole blood, taken at baseline. J is TRBJ2-7 and V is TRBV30; weak D call: TRBD1 (6 bases). CDR3 sequence reads: CAWTTGYHYEQYF. CDR3 sequence (DNA): TGTGCCTGGACCACAGGGTACCACTACGAGCAGTACTTC.